Each of the 10 T cell receptor beta chains below was sequenced from the same sample in a study of blood T cell repertoires in COVID-19. The table came from immunoSEQ multiplex PCR; TCRdb's copy has only in-frame clones and leaves some out. Among some 280,000 clones listed, around 85% were seen once. Specimen: peripheral blood. Receptor source: a woman aged 45-65 years with active or convalescent COVID-19.

The chain links TRBV5-5 to TRBJ1-6; TRBD1 matches at 9 bases. Germline values: CDR1 SGHKS, CDR2 YYEKEE (reference sequence). J gave up 7 bases and V 4 bases, and 15 bases lay outside the gene matches. This CDR3 is built from 18 residues. The CDR3 loop is CASSRRDRVPFWNSPLHF. In nucleotides, the CDR3 is TGTGCCAGCAGCCGTCGGGACAGGGTGCCTTTTTGGAATTCACCCCTCCACTTT.

The V call is TRBV5-5, the J call TRBJ1-5, with 8 bases lining up with TRBD1. This CDR3 spans 12 amino acids. The germline CDR1 and CDR2 sequences are SGHKS and YYEKEE (reference sequence). V was clipped by 4 bases and J by 11 bases; unmatched bases: 5. CDR3 coding DNA: TGTGCCAGCAGCCTAGGGACAGGCTCCCAGCATTTT. Encoded protein: CASSLGTGSQHF.

The genes are TRBV7-9 and TRBJ1-2, with D unclear. V lost 4 bases and J 3 bases, leaving 12 bases between the germline ends. CDR3 length equals 14 residues. Germline CDR1 reads SEHNR; CDR2 reads FQNEAQ (reference sequence). The CDR3 DNA follows: TGTGCCAGCAGCTACTCGCGGGAGGACTATGGCTACACCTTC. Its protein product is CASSYSREDYGYTF.

The rearrangement links TRBV5-5 to TRBJ2-7, with TRBD1 identical over 7 bases. Unmatched junction bases numbered 5, after V lost 3 bases and J lost 5 bases. The CDR3 sequence is 13 residues long. Germline V lookup: CDR1 SGHKS, CDR2 YYEKEE (reference sequence). The CDR3 spells CASSWQGDHEQYF. In DNA, the CDR3 is TGTGCCAGCAGCTGGCAGGGGGACCACGAGCAGTACTTC.

The V call is TRBV5-1, the J call TRBJ1-5; TRBD1 matches at 7 bases. This CDR3 is 15 amino acids long. J lost 1 base, V lost 5 bases, and 6 bases had no gene match. Germline CDR1 is SGHRS and CDR2 is YFSETQ. CDR3 residues: CASRLDRASNQPQHF. The CDR3, as DNA: TGCGCCAGCAGACTCGACAGGGCCAGCAATCAGCCCCAGCATTTT.

The J gene is TRBJ2-7, the V gene TRBV28, with 7 bases that match TRBD1. Germline loops: CDR1 MDHEN, CDR2 SYDVKM. The CDR3 is 12 residues long. The junction had 3 bases not matched to a gene; V was cut back by 8 bases and J by 2 bases. The DNA for the CDR3 is TGTGCCAGCTGCCAGGGGGCCTACGAGCAGTACTTC. This codes for CASCQGAYEQYF.

This chain joins TRBV5-1 and TRBJ2-3, with D tentatively TRBD2 (6 bases). The germline V and J ends were trimmed by 1 base and 0 bases, with 21 bases remaining between them. This CDR3 is built from 19 residues. Germline loops: CDR1 SGHRS, CDR2 YFSETQ. CDR3 in amino acids: CASSLRGPGTGASTDTQYF. CDR3 in DNA: TGCGCCAGCAGCTTGCGGGGTCCCGGGACTGGGGCTAGCACAGATACGCAGTATTTT. The whole variable domain, filled in from reference TRBV5-1 and TRBJ2-3, reads KAGVTQTPRYLIKTRGQQVTLSCSPISGHRSVSWYQQTPGQGLQFLFEYFSETQRNKGNFPGRFSGRQFSNSRSEMNVSTLELGDSALYLCASSLRGPGTGASTDTQYFGPGTRLTVL.

This clone turned up a few times. V gene TRBV5-1 combines with J gene TRBJ2-6, with a possible D match to TRBD1 (6 bases). Trimming removed 3 bases at V and 2 bases at J, with 6 bases between. Germline lookup yields CDR1 SGHRS and CDR2 YFSETQ. The CDR3 sequence is 14 residues long. CDR3 in amino acids: CASSSGAGANVLTF. CDR3 DNA sequence: TGCGCCAGCAGCTCAGGGGCTGGGGCCAACGTCCTGACTTTC.

V gene TRBV19 combines with J gene TRBJ2-1, with TRBD2 matching 9 bases. V gave up 2 bases and J gave up 10 bases; unmatched junction bases: 9. The CDR3 runs to 15 residues. In germline, CDR1 is LNHDA, CDR2 SQIVND (reference sequence). CDR3 DNA sequence: TGTGCCAGTAGTATAACTAGCGGGCGTACCCCGGAGCAGTTCTTC. Its protein is CASSITSGRTPEQFF.

V usage is TRBV7-9 and J usage is TRBJ1-4; 9 nucleotides line up with TRBD1. CDR1 and CDR2 (germline): SEHNR, FQNEAQ (reference sequence). V was clipped by 6 bases and J by 8 bases; unmatched bases: 7. The CDR3 covers 14 residues. The CDR3: CASSNGQGREKLFF. The CDR3 DNA is TGTGCCAGCAGTAATGGACAGGGGAGGGAAAAACTGTTTTTT.